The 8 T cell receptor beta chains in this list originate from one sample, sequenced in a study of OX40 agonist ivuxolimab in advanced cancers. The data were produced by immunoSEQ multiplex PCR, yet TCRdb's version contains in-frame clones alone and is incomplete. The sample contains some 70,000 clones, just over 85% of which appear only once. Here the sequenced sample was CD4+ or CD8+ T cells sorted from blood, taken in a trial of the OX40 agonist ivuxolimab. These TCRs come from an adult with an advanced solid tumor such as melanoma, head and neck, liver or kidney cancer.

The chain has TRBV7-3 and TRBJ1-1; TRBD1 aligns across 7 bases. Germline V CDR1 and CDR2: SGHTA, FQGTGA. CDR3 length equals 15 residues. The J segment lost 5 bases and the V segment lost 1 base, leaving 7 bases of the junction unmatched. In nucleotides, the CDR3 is TGTGCCAGCAGCTTAAGGGGACAGTTCGATACTGAAGCTTTCTTT. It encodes CASSLRGQFDTEAFF.

CDR3 amino acids: CASSPGGVTYEQYF. CDR3 nucleotide sequence: TGTGCCAGCAGCCCAGGGGGTGTCACCTACGAGCAGTACTTC. V and J are TRBV13 and TRBJ2-7; the match to TRBD1 covers 7 bases. The CDR3 has 14 residues. CDR1 and CDR2 from the germline V gene are PRHDT and FYEKMQ (reference sequence). V lost 5 bases and J lost 2; bases outside the gene matches: 6.

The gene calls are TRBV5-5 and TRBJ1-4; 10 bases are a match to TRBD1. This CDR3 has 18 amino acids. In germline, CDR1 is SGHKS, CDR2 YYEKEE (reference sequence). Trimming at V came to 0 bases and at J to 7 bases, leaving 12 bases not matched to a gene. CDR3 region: CASSLVRFVGQGSEKLFF. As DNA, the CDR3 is TGTGCCAGCAGCTTGGTTCGCTTTGTGGGACAGGGGAGTGAAAAACTGTTTTTT.

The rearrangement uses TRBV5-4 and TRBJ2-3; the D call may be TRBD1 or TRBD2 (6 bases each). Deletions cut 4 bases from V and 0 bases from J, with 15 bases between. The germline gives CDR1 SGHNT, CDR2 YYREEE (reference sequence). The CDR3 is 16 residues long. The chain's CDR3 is CASSQGSGASTDTQYF. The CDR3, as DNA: TGTGCCAGCAGCCAAGGGTCGGGGGCTAGCACAGATACGCAGTATTTT.

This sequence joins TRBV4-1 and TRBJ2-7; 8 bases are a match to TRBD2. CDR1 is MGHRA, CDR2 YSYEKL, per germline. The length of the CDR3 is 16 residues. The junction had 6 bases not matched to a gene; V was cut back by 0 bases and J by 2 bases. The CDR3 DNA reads TGCGCCAGCAGCCAAGAGGTAGCGGGGAGGACCTACGAGCAGTACTTC. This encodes CASSQEVAGRTYEQYF.

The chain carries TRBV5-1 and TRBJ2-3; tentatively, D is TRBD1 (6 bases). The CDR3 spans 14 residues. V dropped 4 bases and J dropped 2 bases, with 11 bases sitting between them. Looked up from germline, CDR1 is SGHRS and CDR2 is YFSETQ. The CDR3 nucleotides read TGCGCCAGCAGCGTGGACAGACACACAGATACGCAGTATTTT. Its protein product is CASSVDRHTDTQYF.

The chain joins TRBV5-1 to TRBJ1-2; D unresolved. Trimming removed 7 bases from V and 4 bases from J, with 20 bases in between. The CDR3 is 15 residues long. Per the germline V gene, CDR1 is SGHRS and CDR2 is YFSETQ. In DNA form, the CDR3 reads TGCGCCAGCTCCAGGTTGGCCCAACGGCCCTATGGCTACACCTTC. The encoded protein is CASSRLAQRPYGYTF.

CDR3 nucleotide sequence: TGCAGCGTTGAATGGATTCAGCCCCAGCATTTT. This encodes CSVEWIQPQHF. This chain uses TRBV29-1 with TRBJ1-5; D not resolved. The CDR3 runs 11 residues. The germline V gene encodes CDR1 SQVTM and CDR2 ANQGSEA. The V and J ends lost 2 bases and 6 bases respectively, with 5 bases between them.